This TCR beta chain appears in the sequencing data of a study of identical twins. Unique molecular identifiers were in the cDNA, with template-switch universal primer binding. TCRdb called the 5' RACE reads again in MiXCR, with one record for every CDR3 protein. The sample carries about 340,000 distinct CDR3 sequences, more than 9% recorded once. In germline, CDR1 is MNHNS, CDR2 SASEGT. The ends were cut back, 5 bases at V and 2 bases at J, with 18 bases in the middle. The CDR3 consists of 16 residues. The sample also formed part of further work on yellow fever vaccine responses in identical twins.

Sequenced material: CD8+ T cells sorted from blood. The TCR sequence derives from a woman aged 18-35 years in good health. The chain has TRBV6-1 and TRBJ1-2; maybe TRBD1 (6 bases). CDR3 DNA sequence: TGTGCCAGCAGTCAAGAACCGGGGGGCGCGAACTATGGCTACACCTTC. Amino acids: CASSQEPGGANYGYTF.